The next 32 T cell receptor beta chains were all read from a single sample in a study of blood T cell repertoires in COVID-19. Profiling relied on immunoSEQ multiplex PCR, and the TCRdb table lists in-frame clones only, not all of them. This table has approximately 300,000 clones, approximately 92% appearing once. What was sequenced was peripheral blood. The receptors derive from a woman between 25 and 40 years old with COVID-19, enrolled during active disease.

V usage is TRBV6-6 and J usage is TRBJ2-7; 11 nucleotides align to TRBD1. This CDR3 has 16 amino acids. V shed 0 bases and J 6 bases; nucleotides not matched to a gene: 7. CDR1 and CDR2 (germline): MNHNY, SVGAGI (reference sequence). The DNA of the CDR3 is TGTGCCAGCAGTTACTCGACCGGGACAGGGGGATCCGAGCAGTACTTC. Its protein is CASSYSTGTGGSEQYF.

This rearrangement joins TRBV27 to TRBJ2-7, with 8 nucleotides matching TRBD2. The J segment lost 3 bases and the V segment lost 3 bases, leaving 7 bases of the junction unmatched. The CDR3 is 15 amino acids. Germline V gene lookup returns CDR1 MNHEY and CDR2 SMNVEV (reference sequence). CDR3: CASSFIGRENYEQYF. The CDR3, as DNA: TGTGCCAGCAGTTTTATCGGGAGGGAAAACTACGAGCAGTACTTC.

The V and J genes are TRBV4-2 and TRBJ1-2; 7 nucleotides align to TRBD1. Germline values: CDR1 LGHNA, CDR2 YNFKEQ. The CDR3 length is 13 residues. Losses at the gene ends were 4 bases for V and 8 bases for J; bases not matched to a gene: 7. CDR3 nucleotides: TGTGCCAGCAGCCTCACAGGGGATGACGGCTACACCTTC. It is translated as CASSLTGDDGYTF.

The rearrangement joins TRBV30 to TRBJ1-1, with 9 bases that match TRBD1. The V gene's germline CDR1 is GTSNPN and CDR2 SVGIG (reference sequence). Trimming at V came to 3 bases and at J to 1 base, leaving 9 bases not matched to a gene. CDR3 length equals 16 residues. The CDR3 sequence: CAWSQPSTGGNTEAFF. CDR3 DNA sequence: TGTGCCTGGAGCCAACCATCGACAGGGGGGAACACTGAAGCTTTCTTT. The entire variable domain, with the rest obtained from reference TRBV30 and TRBJ1-1, is as follows: SQTIHQWPATLVQPVGSPLSLECTVEGTSNPNLYWYRQAAGRGLQLLFYSVGIGQISSEVPQNLSASRPQDRQFILSSKKLLLSDSGFYLCAWSQPSTGGNTEAFFGQGTRLTVV.

The J gene is TRBJ1-2, the V gene TRBV11-2; a possible D gene is TRBD1 (5 bases). The germline V and J ends were trimmed by 4 bases and 4 bases, with 13 bases remaining between them. This CDR3 is 14 amino acids long. The germline CDR1 and CDR2 sequences are SGHAT and FQNNGV. Written as DNA, the CDR3 is TGTGCCAGCAGCTCCGGGATGGGGGGCTATGGCTACACCTTC. Translation: CASSSGMGGYGYTF.

V gene TRBV5-8 combines with J gene TRBJ1-4; D gene ambiguous. Germline CDR1 SGHTS, CDR2 YDEGEE. Trimming took off 0 bases at V and 3 bases at J, with 9 bases between the two ends. CDR3 length: 15 amino acids. Written as DNA, the CDR3 is TGTGCCAGCAGCTTGGGCGGGCGGCCTAATGAAAAACTGTTTTTT. Its protein is CASSLGGRPNEKLFF.

This rearrangement joins TRBV2 to TRBJ1-5; D is uncertain. Trimming cost V 4 bases and J 3 bases, with 7 bases left between them. The CDR3 consists of 13 residues. Germline V gene sequence: CDR1 SNHLY, CDR2 FYNNEI. The CDR3 sequence is CASSVEDNQPQHF. CDR3 nucleotide sequence: TGTGCCAGCAGTGTTGAGGACAATCAGCCCCAGCATTTT.

V and J are TRBV5-6 and TRBJ2-5; TRBD2 matches 11 bases. The CDR3 is 16 residues long. Per germline, CDR1 SGHDT and CDR2 YYEEEE. V was clipped by 2 bases and J by 5 bases; unmatched bases: 8. CDR3 sequence (DNA): TGTGCCAGCAGCTTCGTTAGCGGGAGGGCCCTGGAGACCCAGTACTTC. Protein sequence: CASSFVSGRALETQYF.

This clone has only one observation. The rearrangement uses TRBV15 and TRBJ2-3; D gene uncertain. This CDR3 region has 16 residues. V was clipped by 0 bases and J by 3 bases, with 13 bases between them. The germline V gene encodes CDR1 LNHNV and CDR2 YYDKDF (reference sequence). CDR3 coding DNA: TGTGCCACCAGCAGAGATGAGAGGATTGAGACAGATACGCAGTATTTT. Translation gives CATSRDERIETDTQYF.

The CDR3 DNA follows: TGTGCCACCAGCAGAGAACGGCGGGCCGAGCAGTACTTC. Protein product: CATSRERRAEQYF. This chain uses TRBV15 with TRBJ2-7; possibly TRBD2 for D (5 bases). Trimming stripped 0 bases from V and 6 bases from J, with 9 bases between. Germline CDR1 and CDR2: LNHNV and YYDKDF (reference sequence). CDR3 length: 13 residues.

This clone was recorded only once. The chain is built from TRBV28 and TRBJ2-7; D is perhaps TRBD2 (5 bases). Germline V CDR1 and CDR2: MDHEN, SYDVKM. The CDR3 runs 15 residues. V gave up 6 bases and J gave up 2 bases, with 17 bases separating them. The CDR3: CASSSPSGYTYEQYF. CDR3 DNA sequence: TGTGCCAGCAGCTCGCCCTCGGGGTACACCTACGAGCAGTACTTC.

The J gene is TRBJ1-3, the V gene TRBV6-5; TRBD1 is a possible D gene (6 bases). Per germline, CDR1 MNHEY and CDR2 SVGAGI. This CDR3 spans 15 amino acids. Trimming stripped 2 bases from V and 4 bases from J, with 12 bases between. In nucleotides, the CDR3 is TGTGCCAGCAGTTACGGCAGGGGCCGGGGAAACACCATATATTTT. Translation gives CASSYGRGRGNTIYF.

This clone has just one count. The same CDR3 arises from other DNA sequences in this sample as well. The genes are TRBV5-6 and TRBJ1-1; TRBD1 agrees at 7 bases. This CDR3 is built from 12 residues. J gave up 11 bases and V 2 bases, and 6 bases lay outside the gene matches. Germline V gives CDR1 SGHDT, CDR2 YYEEEE. The CDR3 bases are TGTGCCAGCAGCTTAGGACAGGTCCGCGCTTTCTTT. It is translated as CASSLGQVRAFF.

This chain links TRBV9 with TRBJ2-7; 9 nucleotides line up with TRBD2. CDR1 and CDR2 from the germline V gene are SGDLS and YYNGEE. V dropped 3 bases and J dropped 0; count of bases not matched to a gene: 4. The CDR3 sequence is 15 residues long. CDR3 sequence (DNA): TGTGCCAGCAGCGAGGGACTAGCTCTCTCCTACGAGCAGTACTTC. It translates to CASSEGLALSYEQYF. The entire variable domain, with the rest obtained from reference TRBV9 and TRBJ2-7, is as follows: DSGVTQTPKHLITATGQRVTLRCSPRSGDLSVYWYQQSLDQGLQFLIQYYNGEERAKGNILERFSAQQFPDLHSELNLSSLELGDSALYFCASSEGLALSYEQYFGPGTRLTVT.

The chain couples TRBV27 to TRBJ2-1; no clear D gene. This CDR3 contains 13 residues. Germline V gives CDR1 MNHEY, CDR2 SMNVEV (reference sequence). Trimming took off 3 bases at V and 6 bases at J, with 9 bases between the two ends. Here the CDR3 DNA reads TGTGCCAGCAGTTTCGTTAGTTTCAATGAGCAGTTCTTC. It specifies CASSFVSFNEQFF.

V gene TRBV28 combines with J gene TRBJ2-7; 12 positions match TRBD1. The CDR3 runs 18 residues. Germline loops: CDR1 MDHEN, CDR2 SYDVKM. Germline trimming cut 6 bases from V and 0 bases from J; bases unmatched to any gene: 12. In nucleotides, the CDR3 is TGTGCCAGCAGCACCCGGGACAGGGGGCTGAAGAGCTCCTACGAGCAGTACTTC. This gives the protein CASSTRDRGLKSSYEQYF.

This clone was recorded a few times. The gene calls are TRBV5-1 and TRBJ1-2; 8 bases map to TRBD1. The ends lost 0 bases at V and 8 bases at J; junction bases unmatched: 6. Germline V CDR1 and CDR2: SGHRS, YFSETQ. The CDR3 is 14 residues long. The CDR3 is CASSLDGDRRGYTF. The CDR3 coding sequence is TGCGCCAGCAGCTTGGATGGGGACAGGCGGGGCTACACCTTC.

The rearrangement uses TRBV7-2 and TRBJ2-2, with TRBD2 identical over 7 bases. Germline V gene sequence: CDR1 SGHTA, CDR2 FQGNSA. This CDR3 is 13 amino acids long. The V segment lost 5 bases and the J segment 8 bases; nucleotides outside the gene matches: 5. The CDR3 sequence is CASSAQGGGELFF. The DNA for the CDR3 is TGTGCCAGCAGCGCGCAGGGAGGGGGGGAGCTGTTTTTT.

The rearrangement uses TRBV12-3 or TRBV12-4 and TRBJ2-1, with D tentatively TRBD1 (5 bases). Trimming took off 3 bases at V and 7 bases at J, with 10 bases between the two ends. The CDR3 is made up of 13 amino acids. The CDR3 region is CASSLFQGNEQFF. For the CDR3, the DNA is TGTGCCAGCAGTTTGTTCCAGGGAAATGAGCAGTTCTTC.

This clone occurred once. The chain recombines TRBV5-1 with TRBJ2-1; TRBD2 is a possible D gene (6 bases). Between the trimmed V and J ends, which lost 0 bases and 6 bases, there was a span of 13 bases. Germline V gene sequence: CDR1 SGHRS, CDR2 YFSETQ. This CDR3 contains 15 residues. The CDR3 loop is CASSLATAGINEQFF. CDR3 nucleotides: TGCGCCAGCAGCTTGGCCACGGCGGGGATCAATGAGCAGTTCTTC.

The chain combines TRBV19 with TRBJ2-5, with a weak D call TRBD1 (6 bases). Germline V gives CDR1 LNHDA, CDR2 SQIVND (reference sequence). Trimming took 5 bases from V and 9 from J, leaving 16 bases between them. The CDR3 length is 13 residues. The CDR3 bases are TGTGCCAGTAGTCCCGACAGGCCCGAGGCCCAGTACTTC. Protein: CASSPDRPEAQYF.

The J gene is TRBJ1-6, the V gene TRBV19; 10 bases are a match to TRBD1. This CDR3 has 18 residues. The trim removed 5 bases at V and 4 bases at J, leaving 11 bases unmatched. Per germline, CDR1 LNHDA and CDR2 SQIVND (reference sequence). CDR3 coding DNA: TGTGCCAGTAGTTTCGCACCCTGGACAGGGGGTTATAATTCACCCCTCCACTTT. It codes for CASSFAPWTGGYNSPLHF. The full variable domain, its missing parts supplied by reference TRBV19 and TRBJ1-6, is DGGITQSPKYLFRKEGQNVTLSCEQNLNHDAMYWYRQDPGQGLRLIYYSQIVNDFQKGDIAEGYSVSREKKESFPLTVTSAQKNPTAFYLCASSFAPWTGGYNSPLHFGNGTRLTVT.

The chain combines TRBV5-1 with TRBJ1-2; 12 bases fit TRBD1. This CDR3 contains 14 residues. Per the germline V gene, CDR1 is SGHRS and CDR2 is YFSETQ. J lost 8 bases, V lost 4 bases, and 6 bases had no gene match. CDR3 nucleotides: TGCGCCAGCAGCGAGGGACAGGGGGCGTGGGGCTACACCTTC. This codes for CASSEGQGAWGYTF. Looking up the rest from reference TRBV5-1 and TRBJ1-2 gives the full variable domain: KAGVTQTPRYLIKTRGQQVTLSCSPISGHRSVSWYQQTPGQGLQFLFEYFSETQRNKGNFPGRFSGRQFSNSRSEMNVSTLELGDSALYLCASSEGQGAWGYTFGSGTRLTVV.

The sample holds a few counts of this clone. The J gene is TRBJ1-1, the V gene TRBV6-5; D perhaps matches TRBD1 (6 bases). V was cut by 5 bases and J by 3 bases, with 10 bases left in between. The length of the CDR3 is 13 residues. The germline gives CDR1 MNHEY, CDR2 SVGAGI. CDR3 sequence reads: CASSIGGHTEAFF. As DNA, the CDR3 is TGTGCCAGCAGTATCGGGGGGCACACTGAAGCTTTCTTT.

The chain uses TRBV24-1 and TRBJ2-1; D possibly corresponds to TRBD1 (5 bases). V was trimmed by 4 bases and J by 2 bases, leaving 17 bases between them. The germline gives CDR1 KGHDR, CDR2 SFDVKD. This CDR3 spans 17 amino acids. CDR3 amino acids: CATSDPWGSEAYNEQFF. The DNA of the CDR3 is TGTGCCACCAGTGACCCCTGGGGCAGCGAAGCCTACAATGAGCAGTTCTTC.

This chain connects TRBV3-1 (or the pseudogene TRBV3-2) to TRBJ1-3, with D unclear. Trimming took off 4 bases at V and 1 base at J, with 8 bases between the two ends. Germline CDR1 reads LGHDT; CDR2 reads YNNKEL (reference sequence). The CDR3 is made up of 14 amino acids. DNA for the CDR3: TGTGCCAGCAGCCCTGCTAGGTCTGGAAACACCATATATTTT. It yields the protein CASSPARSGNTIYF.

The chain combines TRBV29-1 with TRBJ2-7; tentative D call: TRBD1 (5 bases). The CDR3 covers 13 residues. Germline CDR1 SQVTM, CDR2 ANQGSEA. V shed 7 bases and J shed 0 bases, with 13 bases lying between them. CDR3 loop: CSAQYRTSYEQYF. The DNA of the CDR3 is TGCAGCGCCCAATACAGGACCTCCTACGAGCAGTACTTC.

The genes are TRBV10-3 and TRBJ2-6, with D maybe TRBD1 (7 bases). This CDR3 region has 16 residues. The V and J ends lost 4 bases and 4 bases respectively, with 14 bases between them. The germline V gene has CDR1 ENHRY and CDR2 SYGVKD. DNA for the CDR3: TGTGCCATCAGTGGGACTCAGGGGGGAGGGGCCAACGTCCTGACTTTC. Amino acids: CAISGTQGGGANVLTF.

This clone is a singleton in its sample. The V gene is TRBV6-6, the J gene TRBJ1-1, with 10 bases that match TRBD1. The CDR3 covers 15 residues. After removal of 5 bases from V and 3 bases from J, the junction contained 6 bases not matched to a gene. Germline values: CDR1 MNHNY, CDR2 SVGAGI (reference sequence). The CDR3 nucleotides are TGTGCCAGCAGTGCCCGGACAGGGGGGTACACTGAAGCTTTCTTT. Its protein product is CASSARTGGYTEAFF.

V gene TRBV7-9 combines with J gene TRBJ2-3; 7 bases line up with TRBD2. CDR3 length: 16 amino acids. After removal of 1 base from V and 2 bases from J, the junction contained 6 bases not matched to a gene. Germline V gene sequence: CDR1 SEHNR, CDR2 FQNEAQ (reference sequence). CDR3 in amino acids: CASSLVGGPPTDTQYF. The CDR3 region has the DNA TGTGCCAGCAGCTTAGTGGGAGGGCCCCCCACAGATACGCAGTATTTT.

The chain combines TRBV7-2 with TRBJ1-6; D is unresolved. CDR3 length equals 14 residues. The V and J ends lost 2 bases and 6 bases respectively, with 8 bases between them. The V gene's germline CDR1 is SGHTA and CDR2 FQGNSA. The CDR3 reads CASSLLQTNSPLHF. CDR3 sequence (DNA): TGTGCCAGCAGCTTACTACAGACTAATTCACCCCTCCACTTT.

The chain uses TRBV5-8 and TRBJ2-6, with 8 bases aligning to TRBD1. V lost 4 bases to trimming and J lost 0 bases; unmatched junction nucleotides: 6. Germline assignment: CDR1 SGHTS and CDR2 YDEGEE. CDR3 length: 17 residues. This CDR3 reads CASSPAQGASGANVLTF. CDR3 DNA: TGTGCCAGCAGCCCCGCGCAGGGGGCCTCTGGGGCCAACGTCCTGACTTTC. The whole variable domain, filled in from reference TRBV5-8 and TRBJ2-6, reads EAGVTQSPTHLIKTRGQQATLRCSPISGHTSVYWYQQALGLGLQFLLWYDEGEERNRGNFPPRFSGRQFPNYSSELNVNALELEDSALYLCASSPAQGASGANVLTFGAGSRLTVL.